The 11 T cell receptor beta chains below come from one sample, sequenced in a study of regulatory T cells in long-lasting Graves disease. Time point described: persistent/refractory GD, antithyroid drugs over 5 years with positive TRAb. RNA from PBMCs was the source of the TCR library. Relying on iRepertoire HTBI primers and Arm-PCR of CDR3 regions, the team built TCR beta libraries. MiXCR, run by TCRdb on the multiplex PCR reads, gives a single entry per CDR3 protein. The profile covers about 310,000 distinct CDR3 sequences, with around 21% appearing a single time and about 61% taken by the ten largest. Source: peripheral blood mononuclear cells (PBMCs), taken when the disease was refractory, from a patient treated with antithyroid drugs. The receptors come from a female donor with Graves disease.

Comment on this clonotype: A read error is the likely source, as a far larger clone sits one nucleotide away. The rearrangement joins TRBV6-1 to TRBJ2-7, with 7 bases identical to TRBD1. CDR1 and CDR2 (germline): MNHNS, SASEGT. The CDR3 extends over 13 amino acids. In nucleotides, the CDR3 is TGTGTCAGCAGTCGGGACAGTTCCTACGAGCAGTACTTC. It encodes CVSSRDSSYEQYF.

This rearrangement joins TRBV7-2 to TRBJ2-1; weak D call: TRBD2 (6 bases). The germline gives CDR1 SGHTA, CDR2 FQGNSA. Between the trimmed V and J ends, which lost 5 bases and 15 bases, there was a span of 17 bases. The CDR3 is made up of 12 amino acids. CDR3 protein: CASSPAIAEGFF. The DNA of the CDR3 is TGTGCCAGCAGCCCAGCTATAGCGGAGGGGTTCTTC.

The rearrangement joins TRBV29-1 to TRBJ2-3; TRBD2 agrees at 12 bases. Losses at the gene ends were 4 bases for V and 6 bases for J; bases not matched to a gene: 5. The CDR3 spans 14 residues. Germline-derived CDR1 and CDR2 are SQVTM and ANQGSEA. Here the CDR3 DNA reads TGCAGCGTTGTACTAGCGGGAGGAGGGGATACGCAGTATTTT. This translates into CSVVLAGGGDTQYF.

There are many counts of this clonotype. The gene calls are TRBV28 and TRBJ2-5; D could derive from TRBD1 or TRBD2 (5 bases each). This CDR3 contains 14 residues. V was cut by 7 bases and J by 5 bases, with 17 bases left in between. Germline V gene data show CDR1 as MDHEN and CDR2 as SYDVKM. CDR3: CASNTGTVEETQYF. For the CDR3, the DNA is TGTGCCAGCAATACCGGGACGGTGGAGGAGACCCAGTACTTC.

This clonotype was counted many times. The chain couples TRBV7-9 to TRBJ1-2, with TRBD1 identical over 7 bases. After removal of 5 bases from V and 0 bases from J, the junction contained 6 bases not matched to a gene. This CDR3 comprises 15 residues. Germline V gene lookup returns CDR1 SEHNR and CDR2 FQNEAQ (reference sequence). CDR3 protein: CASSLPGQTNYGYTF. The CDR3, as DNA: TGTGCCAGCAGCCTACCGGGACAGACTAACTATGGCTACACCTTC.

This clonotype was counted only a few times. The genes are TRBV20-1 and TRBJ2-7; D gene ambiguous. The CDR3 is 14 residues long. CDR1 is DFQATT and CDR2 is SNEGSKA in the germline V gene (reference sequence). V dropped 0 bases and J dropped 2 bases, with 11 bases sitting between them. The DNA for the CDR3 is TGCAGTGCTAGAGATATTAGTTACACCTACGAGCAGTACTTC. Translated, it gives CSARDISYTYEQYF.

The chain carries TRBV20-1 and TRBJ2-7; D gene uncertain. The CDR3 is 12 amino acids. V dropped 3 bases and J dropped 5 bases, with 11 bases sitting between them. Germline CDR1 and CDR2: DFQATT and SNEGSKA (reference sequence). The CDR3 here is CSASWRSHEQYF. CDR3 DNA sequence: TGCAGTGCTAGTTGGAGAAGCCACGAGCAGTACTTC.

Only a few counts were recorded for this clonotype. V and J are TRBV7-9 and TRBJ2-5, with TRBD1 as a possible D gene (6 bases). The CDR3 runs to 13 residues. Trimming removed 5 bases from V and 5 bases from J, with 12 bases in between. Per the germline V gene, CDR1 is SEHNR and CDR2 is FQNEAQ (reference sequence). Here the CDR3 DNA reads TGTGCCAGCAGCACGACAGGTGTCGAGACCCAGTACTTC. Translating gives CASSTTGVETQYF. The variable domain in full, completed from reference TRBV7-9 and TRBJ2-5, reads DTGVSQNPRHKITKRGQNVTFRCDPISEHNRLYWYRQTLGQGPEFLTYFQNEAQLEKSRLLSDRFSAERPKGSFSTLEIQRTEQGDSAMYLCASSTTGVETQYFGPGTRLLVL.

This CDR3 reads CASTSRLRDGKNIQYF. In DNA, the CDR3 is TGTGCCAGCACCTCTAGGCTCCGGGACGGAAAAAACATTCAGTACTTC. V usage is TRBV9 and J usage is TRBJ2-4; either TRBD1 or TRBD2 may fit D (5 bases each). V lost 6 bases and J lost 4, with 20 bases in between. CDR3 length equals 16 residues. The germline CDR1 and CDR2 sequences are SGDLS and YYNGEE. Full variable domain (rest looked up from reference TRBV9 and TRBJ2-4): DSGVTQTPKHLITATGQRVTLRCSPRSGDLSVYWYQQSLDQGLQFLIQYYNGEERAKGNILERFSAQQFPDLHSELNLSSLELGDSALYFCASTSRLRDGKNIQYFGAGTRLSVL.

This clonotype was seen a few times. The rearrangement links TRBV6-1 to TRBJ2-7; no definite D call. Germline V gives CDR1 MNHNS, CDR2 SASEGT. V lost 6 bases and J 2 bases, leaving 14 bases between the germline ends. This CDR3 contains 14 residues. CDR3 sequence: CASSPNSFPYEQYF. Here the CDR3 DNA reads TGTGCCAGCAGCCCGAACTCCTTCCCCTACGAGCAGTACTTC.

Here the CDR3 reads CASSGEGTRHSYEQYF. The CDR3 DNA sequence: TGTGCCAGCAGCGGAGAGGGGACACGACACTCCTACGAGCAGTACTTC. V gene TRBV7-9 combines with J gene TRBJ2-7, with D perhaps matching TRBD1 (6 bases). Germline CDR1 and CDR2: SEHNR and FQNEAQ (reference sequence). CDR3 length: 16 residues. V was pared by 5 bases and J by 0 bases, with 17 bases between.